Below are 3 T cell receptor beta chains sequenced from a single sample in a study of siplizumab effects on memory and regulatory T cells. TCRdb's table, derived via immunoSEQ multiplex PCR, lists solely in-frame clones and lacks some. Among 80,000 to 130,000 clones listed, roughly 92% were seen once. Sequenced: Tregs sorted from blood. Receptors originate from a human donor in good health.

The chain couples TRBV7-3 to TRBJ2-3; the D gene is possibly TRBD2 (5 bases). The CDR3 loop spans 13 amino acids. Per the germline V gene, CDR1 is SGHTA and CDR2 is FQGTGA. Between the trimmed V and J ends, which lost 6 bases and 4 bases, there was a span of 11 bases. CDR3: CASSPSGSDTQYF. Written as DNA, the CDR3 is TGTGCCAGCAGTCCTTCGGGGTCAGATACGCAGTATTTT.

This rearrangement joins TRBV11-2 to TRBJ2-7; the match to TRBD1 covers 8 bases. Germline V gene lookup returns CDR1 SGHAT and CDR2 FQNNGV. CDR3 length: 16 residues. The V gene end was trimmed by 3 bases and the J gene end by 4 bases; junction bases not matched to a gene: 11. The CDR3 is CASSFSLDRVVYEQYF. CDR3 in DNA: TGTGCCAGCAGCTTTTCTCTGGACAGGGTTGTTTACGAGCAGTACTTC. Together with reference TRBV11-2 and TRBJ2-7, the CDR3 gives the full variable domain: EAGVAQSPRYKIIEKRQSVAFWCNPISGHATLYWYQQILGQGPKLLIQFQNNGVVDDSQLPKDRFSAERLKGVDSTLKIQPAKLEDSAVYLCASSFSLDRVVYEQYFGPGTRLTVT.

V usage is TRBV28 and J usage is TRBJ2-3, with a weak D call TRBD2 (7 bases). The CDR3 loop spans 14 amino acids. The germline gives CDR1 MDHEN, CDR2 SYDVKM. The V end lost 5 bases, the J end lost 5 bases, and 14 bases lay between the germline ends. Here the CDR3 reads CASSEAGARDTQYF. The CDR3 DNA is TGTGCCAGCAGTGAGGCGGGGGCGAGAGATACGCAGTATTTT.